The clone carrying this TCR beta chain has a handful of counts. Its antigen is not known. Assay used: immunoSEQ multiplex PCR; TCRdb lists only in-frame clones, some missing. In the table there are around 130,000 clones, about 88% of which are singletons. Germline V gene data show CDR1 as MNHEY and CDR2 as SMNVEV (reference sequence). The V gene end was trimmed by 5 bases and the J gene end by 2 bases; junction bases not matched to a gene: 3. This CDR3 is 15 amino acids long. The data belong to a study of T cell responses to AZD1222 COVID-19 vaccine. Overall study findings and caveats: Targeting of unmutated variant regions was reportedly seen in nearly half of spike-specific TCRs.

This sequence originates from an adult who received the AZD1222 COVID-19 vaccine. The chain couples TRBV27 to TRBJ1-5, with TRBD1 matching over 10 bases. This material consisted of peripheral blood, taken 28 days after the second AZD1222 dose. DNA for the CDR3: TGTGCCAGCAGTGCAGGGACAGGGGGCAATCAGCCCCAGCATTTT. Amino acids: CASSAGTGGNQPQHF.